This TCR beta chain was sequenced for a study of human T cells and chemical hapten exposure. During construction of the library, unique molecular identifiers were attached to individual cDNA molecules for quantitative, reproducible TCR counting. TCRdb redid the calling of the RACE reads with MiXCR, one entry per CDR3 protein. The table includes some 400,000 distinct CDR3 sequences, 5.1% detected once. Study-level results: Donors had alopecia, so their immune response may differ from healthy people's. Expanded TCRs formed significantly more large CDR3 similarity clusters than controls.

As to time point: pre-sensitization, week 0. Treatment: therapeutic diphenylcyclopropenone sensitization with weekly scalp DPC. The CDR3 has 13 residues. V lost 5 bases to trimming and J lost 4 bases, with 11 bases between them. Germline CDR1 is SGHTA and CDR2 is FQGTGA. In regard to this clonotype: Its antigen is still unknown.

The rearrangement links TRBV7-3 to TRBJ1-2; D is unclear. The material was whole blood, obtained in connection with sensitization to the hapten diphenylcyclopropenone (DPC). This clonotype was obtained from a woman aged 45-59 years with alopecia areata. Some clones in this sample may be carry-over from other donors' samples. The CDR3 loop reads CASSVPTSYGYTF. The CDR3 coding sequence is TGTGCCAGCAGCGTCCCCACAAGCTATGGCTACACCTTC.